The rows below give T cell receptor beta chains drawn from one sample of a study of CD8+ T cells in alopecia areata. Profiling relied on immunoSEQ multiplex PCR, and the TCRdb table lists in-frame clones only, not all of them. The table records 65,000 to 95,000 clones, approximately 50% of them present only once. The material sequenced was NKG2D-high CD8+ T cells sorted from blood. The receptors shown here come from a human donor with alopecia areata. The CDR3 runs from the conserved cysteine through the conserved F or W. Each record gives: D gene, clone size, V gene, J gene, CDR3 DNA, CDR3 protein. A D gene is named only where the DNA matches it firmly. Size is omitted from some rows. Given values are once, few, many or a class for expanded clones.

d_gene: NA
abundance: NA
v_gene: TRBV29-1
j_gene: TRBJ2-7
CDR3nt: TGCAGCGTGACAGGCAGGGGCGAGCAGTACTTC
CDR3aa: CSVTGRGEQYF

d_gene: NA
abundance: few
v_gene: TRBV29-1
j_gene: TRBJ2-7
CDR3nt: TGCAGCGTTGATGCGTCAGAAGGGGAGCAGTACTTC
CDR3aa: CSVDASEGEQYF

d_gene: NA
abundance: NA
v_gene: TRBV2
j_gene: TRBJ2-2
CDR3nt: TGTGCCAGCACTTTCTCCCACACCGGGGAGCTGTTTTTT
CDR3aa: CASTFSHTGELFF

d_gene: NA
abundance: NA
v_gene: TRBV30
j_gene: TRBJ2-3
CDR3nt: TGTGCCTGGACACTTGCCGTAGTGCCTAGCACAGATACGCAGTATTTT
CDR3aa: CAWTLAVVPSTDTQYF

d_gene: TRBD1
abundance: NA
v_gene: TRBV29-1
j_gene: TRBJ2-7
CDR3nt: TGCAGCGCCTCTGCTGGACAGGGCTCCTACGAGCAGTACTTC
CDR3aa: CSASAGQGSYEQYF

d_gene: TRBD2
abundance: NA
v_gene: TRBV29-1
j_gene: TRBJ2-1
CDR3nt: TGCAGCGGGCTAGCGGGGGACTACAATGAGCAGTTCTTC
CDR3aa: CSGLAGDYNEQFF

d_gene: NA
abundance: NA
v_gene: TRBV5-1
j_gene: TRBJ1-5
CDR3nt: TGCGCCAGCAGCTTGGCTTGGAATCAGCCCCAGCATTTT
CDR3aa: CASSLAWNQPQHF

d_gene: NA
abundance: NA
v_gene: TRBV7-9
j_gene: TRBJ2-1
CDR3nt: TGTGCCAGCATGGGCCTGAATGAGCAGTTCTTC
CDR3aa: CASMGLNEQFF

d_gene: NA
abundance: NA
v_gene: TRBV5-1
j_gene: TRBJ2-7
CDR3nt: TGCGCCAGCAGCTTAGGGGGGCAGGATACCTACGAGCAGTACTTC
CDR3aa: CASSLGGQDTYEQYF

d_gene: NA
abundance: NA
v_gene: TRBV4-3
j_gene: TRBJ2-7
CDR3nt: TGCGCCAGCAGCCAAGATGAACAGGGCTACGAGCAGTACTTC
CDR3aa: CASSQDEQGYEQYF

d_gene: NA
abundance: NA
v_gene: TRBV29-1
j_gene: TRBJ2-7
CDR3nt: TGCAGCGTTGAGGGGGTAGAATACGAGCAGTACTTC
CDR3aa: CSVEGVEYEQYF

d_gene: NA
abundance: NA
v_gene: TRBV29-1
j_gene: TRBJ1-4
CDR3nt: TGCAGCGTTTGGGCAACAACTAATGAAAAACTGTTTTTT
CDR3aa: CSVWATTNEKLFF

d_gene: NA
abundance: NA
v_gene: TRBV9
j_gene: TRBJ1-5
CDR3nt: TGTGCCAGCAGCGTAGACCTAGGTCAGCCCCAGCATTTT
CDR3aa: CASSVDLGQPQHF

d_gene: NA
abundance: NA
v_gene: TRBV7-9
j_gene: TRBJ2-1
CDR3nt: TGTGCCAGCAGCTTGGCGAACAGCTCCTACAATGAGCAGTTCTTC
CDR3aa: CASSLANSSYNEQFF

d_gene: NA
abundance: NA
v_gene: TRBV27
j_gene: TRBJ1-5
CDR3nt: TGTGCCAGCAGTTTTGGGGCAGGGAACGATCAGCCCCAGCATTTT
CDR3aa: CASSFGAGNDQPQHF

d_gene: TRBD1
abundance: few
v_gene: TRBV7-8
j_gene: TRBJ1-5
CDR3nt: TGTGCCAGCAGTCCGGACAGGGACAATCAGCCCCAGCATTTT
CDR3aa: CASSPDRDNQPQHF

d_gene: TRBD1
abundance: NA
v_gene: TRBV28
j_gene: TRBJ2-7
CDR3nt: TGTGCCGGACAGACAGGGATAGGCCACGAGCAGTACTTC
CDR3aa: CAGQTGIGHEQYF

d_gene: TRBD1
abundance: NA
v_gene: TRBV7-9
j_gene: TRBJ2-7
CDR3nt: TGTGCCAGCAGCTCCCGGGACAGCTACGAGCAGTACTTC
CDR3aa: CASSSRDSYEQYF

d_gene: NA
abundance: many
v_gene: TRBV11-2
j_gene: TRBJ2-2
CDR3nt: TGTGCCAGCAGCCCCCTAAGGGATGACACCGGGGAGCTGTTTTTT
CDR3aa: CASSPLRDDTGELFF

d_gene: NA
abundance: NA
v_gene: TRBV29-1
j_gene: TRBJ2-5
CDR3nt: TGCAGCGTTGAAGGGGGTGAAGAGACCCAGTACTTC
CDR3aa: CSVEGGEETQYF

d_gene: TRBD2
abundance: few
v_gene: TRBV4-1
j_gene: TRBJ2-3
CDR3nt: TGCGCCAGCAGCCAGGGACTAGCAGCAGATACGCAGTATTTT
CDR3aa: CASSQGLAADTQYF

d_gene: TRBD1
abundance: NA
v_gene: TRBV5-1
j_gene: TRBJ2-7
CDR3nt: TGCGCCAGCACCCTGGGGACAGACTCCTACGAGCAGTACTTC
CDR3aa: CASTLGTDSYEQYF

d_gene: NA
abundance: few
v_gene: TRBV5-1
j_gene: TRBJ2-7
CDR3nt: TGCGCCAGCAGCGACTCCTACGAGCAGTACTTC
CDR3aa: CASSDSYEQYF

d_gene: TRBD1
abundance: NA
v_gene: TRBV29-1
j_gene: TRBJ2-3
CDR3nt: TGCAGCGAGATAGGACAGGGCTTTGAAGATACGCAGTATTTT
CDR3aa: CSEIGQGFEDTQYF

d_gene: NA
abundance: NA
v_gene: TRBV30
j_gene: TRBJ2-1
CDR3nt: TGTGCCTGGAGTGAGGGTCATTACAATGAGCAGTTCTTC
CDR3aa: CAWSEGHYNEQFF

d_gene: TRBD2
abundance: NA
v_gene: TRBV9
j_gene: TRBJ2-5
CDR3nt: TGTGCCAGCAGCTTTACGGGGGGCCAAGAGACCCAGTACTTC
CDR3aa: CASSFTGGQETQYF

d_gene: NA
abundance: few
v_gene: TRBV19
j_gene: TRBJ1-2
CDR3nt: TGTGCCAGTAGCGAATACTATGGCTACACCTTC
CDR3aa: CASSEYYGYTF

d_gene: NA
abundance: few
v_gene: TRBV29-1
j_gene: TRBJ2-7
CDR3nt: TGCAGCGTTGAGTCCCAGGCCTACGAGCAGTACTTC
CDR3aa: CSVESQAYEQYF

d_gene: NA
abundance: few
v_gene: TRBV7-8
j_gene: TRBJ2-2
CDR3nt: TGTGCCAGCAGCTTAAAGTCCGGGGAGCTGTTTTTT
CDR3aa: CASSLKSGELFF

d_gene: NA
abundance: few
v_gene: TRBV19
j_gene: TRBJ2-3
CDR3nt: TGTGCCAGTAGTATCCGCACAGATACGCAGTATTTT
CDR3aa: CASSIRTDTQYF

d_gene: NA
abundance: NA
v_gene: TRBV30
j_gene: TRBJ2-1
CDR3nt: TGTGCTTTAGAGGGTAGCGTGCAGTTCTTC
CDR3aa: CALEGSVQFF

d_gene: TRBD2
abundance: few
v_gene: TRBV7-9
j_gene: TRBJ2-7
CDR3nt: TGTGCCACCAGCACCTCTACGGGACTAGCCACCTACGAGCAGTACTTC
CDR3aa: CATSTSTGLATYEQYF

d_gene: TRBD2
abundance: NA
v_gene: TRBV4-1
j_gene: TRBJ2-5
CDR3nt: TGCGCCAGCAGCCAAGGGGGACTAGCGGAAGAGACCCAGTACTTC
CDR3aa: CASSQGGLAEETQYF

d_gene: NA
abundance: NA
v_gene: TRBV7-6
j_gene: TRBJ1-4
CDR3nt: TGTGCCAGCAGCTTAACCGGAGGTGAAAAACTGTTTTTT
CDR3aa: CASSLTGGEKLFF

d_gene: TRBD1
abundance: NA
v_gene: TRBV9
j_gene: TRBJ1-1
CDR3nt: TGTGCCAGCAGCCGATTACGGGACAGGGCTGACGGGACTGAAGCTTTCTTT
CDR3aa: CASSRLRDRADGTEAFF

d_gene: NA
abundance: NA
v_gene: TRBV29-1
j_gene: TRBJ2-7
CDR3nt: TGCAGCGTTGAATCTGCCTACGAGCAGTACTTC
CDR3aa: CSVESAYEQYF